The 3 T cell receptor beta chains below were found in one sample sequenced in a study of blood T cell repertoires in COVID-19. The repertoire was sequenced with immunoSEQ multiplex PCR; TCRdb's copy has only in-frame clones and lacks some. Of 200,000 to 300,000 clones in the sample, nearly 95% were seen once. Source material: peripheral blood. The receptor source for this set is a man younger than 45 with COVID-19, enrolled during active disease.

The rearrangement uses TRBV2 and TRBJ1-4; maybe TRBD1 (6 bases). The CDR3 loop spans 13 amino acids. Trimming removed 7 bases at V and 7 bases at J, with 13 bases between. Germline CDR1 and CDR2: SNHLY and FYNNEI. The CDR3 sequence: CASIQGGSEKLFF. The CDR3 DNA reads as TGTGCCAGCATACAGGGAGGGAGTGAAAAACTGTTTTTT.

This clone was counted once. Here the CDR3 DNA reads TGTGCCAGCAGCAATTTTTTTACAGGGACCATGATCACTGAAGCTTTCTTT. This gives the protein CASSNFFTGTMITEAFF. This chain uses TRBV21-1 with TRBJ1-1; TRBD1, the table's D call, was not compared with the DNA. TRBV21-1 corresponds to a pseudogene. This CDR3 is built from 17 residues.

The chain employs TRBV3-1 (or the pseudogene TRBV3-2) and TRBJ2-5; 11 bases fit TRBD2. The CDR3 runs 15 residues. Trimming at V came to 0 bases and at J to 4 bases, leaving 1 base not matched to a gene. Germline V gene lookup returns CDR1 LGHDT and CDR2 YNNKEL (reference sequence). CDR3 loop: CASSQELAGVETQYF. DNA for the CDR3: TGTGCCAGCAGCCAAGAACTAGCGGGGGTAGAGACCCAGTACTTC.